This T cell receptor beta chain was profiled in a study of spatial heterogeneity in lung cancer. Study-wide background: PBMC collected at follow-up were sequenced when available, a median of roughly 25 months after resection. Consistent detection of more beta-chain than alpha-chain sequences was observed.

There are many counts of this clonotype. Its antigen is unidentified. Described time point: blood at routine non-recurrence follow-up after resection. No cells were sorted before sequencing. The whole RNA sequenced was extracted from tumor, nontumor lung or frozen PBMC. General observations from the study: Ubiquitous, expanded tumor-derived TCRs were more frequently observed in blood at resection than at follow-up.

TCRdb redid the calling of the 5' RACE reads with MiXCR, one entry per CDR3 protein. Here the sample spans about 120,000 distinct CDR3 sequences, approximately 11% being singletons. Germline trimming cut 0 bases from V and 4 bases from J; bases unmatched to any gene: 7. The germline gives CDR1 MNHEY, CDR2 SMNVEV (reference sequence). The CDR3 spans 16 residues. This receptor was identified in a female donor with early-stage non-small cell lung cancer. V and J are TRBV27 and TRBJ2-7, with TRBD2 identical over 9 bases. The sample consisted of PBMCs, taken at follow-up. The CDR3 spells CASSLSPGTSRYEQYF. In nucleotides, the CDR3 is TGTGCCAGCAGTTTATCCCCCGGGACTAGCAGGTACGAGCAGTACTTC.